The present TCR beta chain was sequenced within a study of T-cell reconstitution after alpha-beta-depleted transplantation in children. The TCRbeta library was prepared with unique molecular identifiers. Using its own MiXCR run on the PCR reads, TCRdb lists one record per CDR3 protein. Of around 360,000 distinct CDR3 sequences detected, 10% to 13% appear once; the ten largest clones hold approximately 2.3%. In this sample, this clonotype turned up many times. V was trimmed by 7 bases and J by 5 bases, leaving 8 bases between them. This CDR3 comprises 12 residues. The rearrangement joins TRBV12-3 or TRBV12-4 to TRBJ2-2; D unclear. Sample: PBMCs from the stem cell graft donor, taken from the stem cell graft. The TCR was taken from a human donor who donated a stem cell graft to a child with acute lymphoblastic leukemia. The CDR3 DNA reads as TGTGCCAGCACCAAAGGAACCGGGGAGCTGTTTTTT. Translating it yields CASTKGTGELFF.